This TCR beta chain was found in a study of T cell changes during pregnancy in multiple sclerosis. Libraries were prepared by immunoSEQ multiplex PCR; TCRdb keeps only in-frame clonotypes and omits some of them. The table shows some 80,000 clones, with 85% to 95% occurring only once. The CDR3 has 14 residues. Trimming pared 0 bases from V and 0 bases from J, leaving 5 bases between. CDR1 and CDR2 (germline): SGHNT, YYREEE (reference sequence). The chain employs TRBV5-4 and TRBJ2-3, with D unresolved. The sequence came from a female donor with multiple sclerosis, enrolled in a pregnancy study. Sequencing used peripheral blood, obtained in the first trimester of pregnancy. The CDR3 nucleotides read TGTGCCAGCAGCTTGGCCTCTAGCACAGATACGCAGTATTTT. Protein sequence: CASSLASSTDTQYF.